The TCR beta chain under discussion was sequenced for a study of OX40 agonist ivuxolimab in advanced cancers. Across the study: Of the participants, approximately 38% had some prior anti-PD-1, anti-PD-L1 or anti-CTLA-4 therapy, which was allowed. Partial responses were recorded for three patients, including one with hepatocellular carcinoma and two with cutaneous melanoma. Study-wide points: Partial responders treated at 0.1-3.0 mg/kg exhibited clonal expansion among the lowest measured.

A note on this clone: Its antigen is unidentified.

Measured with immunoSEQ multiplex PCR; TCRdb has only the in-frame clones, and not every one. The table has just over 70,000 clones, 84% seen once. The CDR3 loop spans 16 amino acids. The J segment lost 4 bases and the V segment lost 2 bases, leaving 9 bases of the junction unmatched. Per the germline V gene, CDR1 is GTSNPN and CDR2 is SVGIG (reference sequence). The clonotype originates from an adult with an advanced solid tumor such as melanoma, head and neck, liver or kidney cancer. V gene TRBV30 combines with J gene TRBJ2-2; TRBD2 matches at 8 bases. Source: CD4+ or CD8+ T cells sorted from blood, taken in a trial of the OX40 agonist ivuxolimab. In nucleotides, the CDR3 is TGTGCCTGGAGTCCGGCCGGACGGGGGGGCACCGGGGAGCTGTTTTTT. Its protein is CAWSPAGRGGTGELFF.